Presented here are 5 T cell receptor beta chains from one specimen sequenced in a study of blood T cells in healthy people across ages. A J-beta primer mix and a sample-barcoded 5' primer were used in a second PCR of roughly 6 to 12 cycles. One entry per CDR3 protein, called by TCRdb with MiXCR from the 5' RACE reads. The sample lists 750,000 to 850,000 distinct CDR3 sequences, more than 20% occurring once. The same sample was also studied in work on T cells of mothers and their children.

Sequenced input: blood. The receptors derive from a boy aged 10-17 years in good health.

The chain links TRBV28 to TRBJ2-5; 11 nucleotides line up with TRBD2. CDR3 length: 16 residues. V shed 3 bases, J shed 3 bases, and the junction held 6 bases outside the gene matches. The germline gives CDR1 MDHEN, CDR2 SYDVKM. The CDR3 sequence is CASSLVSGRAEETQYF. In DNA, the CDR3 is TGTGCCAGCAGTTTGGTTAGCGGGAGGGCCGAAGAGACCCAGTACTTC.

This clonotype was counted only a few times. The chain has TRBV4-3 and TRBJ2-6; the D is unclear. From germline, CDR1 is LGHNA and CDR2 YSLEER. Trimming stripped 4 bases from V and 0 bases from J, with 16 bases between. CDR3 length equals 18 residues. CDR3 nucleotide sequence: TGCGCCAGCAGCCCTATGACTGGCCTTAGCTCTGGGGCCAACGTCCTGACTTTC. This codes for CASSPMTGLSSGANVLTF.

This chain joins TRBV6-2 or TRBV6-3 and TRBJ2-7; 8 positions agree with TRBD2. This CDR3 has 15 amino acids. V lost 8 bases, J lost 4 bases, and 13 bases stayed unmatched. Germline values: CDR1 MNHEY, CDR2 SVGEGT. The DNA of the CDR3 is TGTGCCAGCGGGACACTGCTAGCGGGTACTTACGAGCAGTACTTC. This translates into CASGTLLAGTYEQYF.

The chain uses TRBV11-2 and TRBJ1-1, with D perhaps TRBD1 (5 bases). The CDR3 runs 15 residues. The germline V and J ends were trimmed by 6 bases and 3 bases, with 17 bases remaining between them. Germline CDR1 and CDR2: SGHAT and FQNNGV. CDR3 sequence (DNA): TGTGCCAGCAGTCCCGGGGCTAGAGGAGACACTGAAGCTTTCTTT. This sequence encodes CASSPGARGDTEAFF. Looking up the rest from reference TRBV11-2 and TRBJ1-1 gives the full variable domain: EAGVAQSPRYKIIEKRQSVAFWCNPISGHATLYWYQQILGQGPKLLIQFQNNGVVDDSQLPKDRFSAERLKGVDSTLKIQPAKLEDSAVYLCASSPGARGDTEAFFGQGTRLTVV.

Of note for this clonotype: Compared with germline, one end of the junction differs, possibly owing to a read error. This chain uses TRBV7-7 with TRBJ2-5, with D tentatively TRBD2 (6 bases). CDR1 and CDR2 from the germline V gene are SSHAT and FNYEAQ (reference sequence). The CDR3 covers 14 residues. The CDR3 sequence is CASSYASDAETQYF. The DNA of the CDR3 is TGTGCTAGCAGCTACGCTAGCGATGCGGAGACCCAGTACTTC.